This T cell receptor (beta chain) was obtained from a study of identical twins. Trimming stripped 5 bases from V and 0 bases from J, with 17 bases between. Germline assignment: CDR1 KGHSH and CDR2 LQKENI. The CDR3 consists of 17 residues. This clonotype was seen more than once but under ten times. TCRdb reprocessed the 5' RACE reads with MiXCR, giving one entry per CDR3 protein. This sample has roughly 720,000 distinct CDR3 sequences, with over 15% found just once. The data also belong to a second study, concerning T cells expressing NK-cell markers.

V gene TRBV18 combines with J gene TRBJ2-4; D is ambiguous. The receptor was derived from a woman between 18 and 29 years old in good health. Sequences were obtained from PBMCs. This chain's CDR3 is CASSSTSGALAKNIQYF. As DNA, the CDR3 is TGTGCCAGCTCATCCACGTCAGGAGCCCTAGCCAAAAACATTCAGTACTTC.